Following are 25 T cell receptor beta chains from one sample sequenced in a study of T cells in Graves' hyperthyroidism and ophthalmopathy. Template material for amplifying TCR beta CDR3 regions consisted of RNA transcripts. The primer set for the first-round RT-PCR of the TCR CDR3 was HTBI. MiXCR, applied by TCRdb to the multiplex PCR reads, yields one record per CDR3 protein. Of roughly 580,000 distinct CDR3 sequences in the sample, approximately 14% were seen once. The source material was blood. The receptors originated from a woman under 40 with Graves' hyperthyroidism that later progressed to Graves' ophthalmopathy.

This clonotype appeared many times. The chain joins TRBV20-1 to TRBJ1-1; D remains ambiguous. Trimming cost V 4 bases and J 6 bases, with 9 bases left between them. This CDR3 region has 11 residues. Germline CDR1 and CDR2: DFQATT and SNEGSKA (reference sequence). The CDR3, as DNA: TGCAGTGCTATGCAGACTTCTGAAGCTTTCTTT. Its translation: CSAMQTSEAFF.

This clonotype has a handful of counts. The chain employs TRBV19 and TRBJ1-3; D is uncertain. This CDR3 comprises 12 residues. V was pared by 8 bases and J by 0 bases, with 5 bases between. Germline V gives CDR1 LNHDA, CDR2 SQIVND (reference sequence). The CDR3, as DNA: TGTGCCAGTGGGGTCTCTGGAAACACCATATATTTT. Protein sequence: CASGVSGNTIYF.

In its sample, this clonotype was seen many times. The chain has TRBV29-1 and TRBJ1-5, with D possibly TRBD1 on 5 matching bases. Trimming pared 5 bases from V and 7 bases from J, leaving 18 bases between. CDR1 is SQVTM and CDR2 is ANQGSEA in the germline V gene. CDR3 size: 14 residues. The CDR3 here is CSVQGRVTDQPQHF. The CDR3 nucleotides read TGCAGCGTTCAAGGCAGGGTGACAGACCAGCCCCAGCATTTT. Based on the CDR3 plus reference TRBV29-1 and TRBJ1-5, the full variable domain is SAVISQKPSRDICQRGTSLTIQCQVDSQVTMMFWYRQQPGQSLTLIATANQGSEATYESGFVIDKFPISRPNLTFSTLTVSNMSPEDSSIYLCSVQGRVTDQPQHFGDGTRLSIL.

In this sample, this clonotype turned up a few times. This may arise from a read error, as a much more abundant clone is one base away. The chain joins TRBV12-3 or TRBV12-4 to TRBJ1-1; the match to TRBD1 covers 8 bases. CDR3 size: 13 residues. The CDR3: CACSQGQGFEAFF. DNA of the CDR3: TGTGCCTGCAGCCAAGGACAGGGCTTTGAAGCTTTCTTT.

This clonotype was counted between two and nine times. V gene TRBV5-4 combines with J gene TRBJ2-1; 11 bases line up with TRBD2. The CDR3 contains 17 residues. Per germline, CDR1 SGHNT and CDR2 YYREEE (reference sequence). With V trimmed by 0 bases and J by 8 bases, 10 bases remained unmatched. The CDR3 sequence: CASSLGPLAGGRDEQFF. The CDR3 nucleotides are TGTGCCAGCAGCTTGGGGCCTCTAGCGGGAGGTCGAGATGAGCAGTTCTTC.

This clonotype was found many times. V usage is TRBV7-9 and J usage is TRBJ1-5; D gene ambiguous. Trimming shortened V by 1 base and J by 3 bases, and 7 bases separated the two germline ends. Germline CDR1 and CDR2: SEHNR and FQNEAQ (reference sequence). The CDR3 has 14 residues. The CDR3 DNA follows: TGTGCCAGCAGCTTAGGGGGATTCAATCAGCCCCAGCATTTT. As protein: CASSLGGFNQPQHF.

This rearrangement joins TRBV29-1 to TRBJ2-3; perhaps D is TRBD1 or TRBD2 (5 bases each). Deletions cut 7 bases from V and 0 bases from J, with 14 bases between. Looked up from germline, CDR1 is SQVTM and CDR2 is ANQGSEA. The CDR3 contains 14 residues. The CDR3 nucleotides read TGCAGCGAGGGACCAGGGTCGAGCACAGATACGCAGTATTTT. Its protein is CSEGPGSSTDTQYF.

This chain links TRBV6-1 with TRBJ2-2; 15 bases are shared with TRBD2. V lost 7 bases and J lost 2; bases outside the gene matches: 5. Germline values: CDR1 MNHNS, CDR2 SASEGT. The CDR3 totals 17 residues. DNA for the CDR3: TGTGCCAGCAATGGACTAGCGGGAGGGAGAAACACCGGGGAGCTGTTTTTT. Protein: CASNGLAGGRNTGELFF.

This clonotype occurred many times. The CDR3 nucleotides are TGTGCCAGCAGCCTCAATCTAGCGGGAGTGGGGAGTACGCAGTATTTT. This translates into CASSLNLAGVGSTQYF. The V and J genes are TRBV7-2 and TRBJ2-3, with 10 positions matching TRBD2. Germline V CDR1 and CDR2: SGHTA, FQGNSA. The length of the CDR3 is 16 residues. J gave up 8 bases and V 5 bases, and 13 bases lay outside the gene matches.

In its sample, this clonotype was seen many times. The V gene is TRBV15, the J gene TRBJ2-5; 10 nucleotides align to TRBD2. The germline V gene has CDR1 LNHNV and CDR2 YYDKDF (reference sequence). Unmatched junction bases numbered 4, after V lost 0 bases and J lost 6 bases. The CDR3 is 15 amino acids. The CDR3 loop is CATSREAGGPKTQYF. CDR3 sequence (DNA): TGTGCCACCAGCAGAGAAGCGGGAGGGCCTAAGACCCAGTACTTC.

J is TRBJ2-1 and V is TRBV6-1; D call uncertain. The germline V gene encodes CDR1 MNHNS and CDR2 SASEGT. The V and J ends lost 3 bases and 15 bases respectively, with 12 bases between them. CDR3 length: 11 amino acids. Here the CDR3 DNA reads TGTGCCAGCAGTGATCCGCCCCTTGTGTTCTTC. Amino acids: CASSDPPLVFF.

About this clonotype: This may be a read error, as it is one base from a much larger clone. The chain uses TRBV7-9 and TRBJ2-2, with D perhaps matching TRBD1 (5 bases). This CDR3 contains 12 residues. Germline V gene data show CDR1 as SEHNR and CDR2 as FQNEAQ (reference sequence). CDR3 protein: CTSRETTGELFF. The CDR3 DNA sequence: TGTACCAGCAGGGAAACGACCGGGGAGCTGTTTTTT.

Ten or more counts support this clonotype. The chain couples TRBV4-2 to TRBJ2-7, with a possible D match to TRBD2 (6 bases). The CDR3 sequence is 14 residues long. Trimming stripped 4 bases from V and 6 bases from J, with 16 bases between. Germline assignment: CDR1 LGHNA and CDR2 YNFKEQ. The CDR3 protein is CASSPSGGVSEQYF. Here the CDR3 DNA reads TGTGCCAGCAGCCCCTCCGGCGGGGTAAGCGAGCAGTACTTC.

This clonotype came up many times. The J gene is TRBJ1-5, the V gene TRBV19; the D gene is possibly TRBD1 (5 bases). V dropped 8 bases and J dropped 6 bases, with 14 bases sitting between them. CDR1 and CDR2 from the germline V gene are LNHDA and SQIVND (reference sequence). The CDR3 contains 13 residues. The CDR3 DNA reads TGTGCCAGTCAGCAGGGTTACAGTCAGCCCCAGCATTTT. Translated: CASQQGYSQPQHF.

The chain carries TRBV19 and TRBJ2-7, with no clear D. CDR3 length: 16 amino acids. CDR1 LNHDA and CDR2 SQIVND come from the germline V gene (reference sequence). V lost 5 bases and J 0 bases, leaving 17 bases between the germline ends. The CDR3 region has the DNA TGTGCCAGTAGTGGAAGGACCAGAGTACTCTCCTACGAGCAGTACTTC. Translation gives CASSGRTRVLSYEQYF.

The V and J genes are TRBV20-1 and TRBJ2-3; 13 nucleotides agree with TRBD2. CDR3 length: 13 residues. The trim removed 8 bases at V and 4 bases at J, leaving 3 bases unmatched. Germline V gene data show CDR1 as DFQATT and CDR2 as SNEGSKA (reference sequence). The CDR3 sequence: CSIGLAGADTQYF. In nucleotides, the CDR3 is TGCAGTATCGGACTAGCGGGAGCAGATACGCAGTATTTT.

The table lists this clonotype with many counts. J is TRBJ1-3 and V is TRBV11-2, with no clear D. The V end lost 5 bases, the J end lost 7 bases, and 15 bases lay between the germline ends. The CDR3 loop spans 14 amino acids. CDR1 is SGHAT, CDR2 FQNNGV, per germline. This CDR3 is CASSETNIQNTIYF. The CDR3 DNA sequence: TGTGCCAGCAGCGAAACGAACATCCAGAACACCATATATTTT.

Of note for this clonotype: One end of the junction is discordant with germline, which a read error may explain. This rearrangement joins TRBV19 to TRBJ2-6, with 7 nucleotides matching TRBD1. The CDR3 runs 15 residues. Germline assignment: CDR1 LNHDA and CDR2 SQIVND (reference sequence). As DNA, the CDR3 is TGTGCCAGTGTTCGACAGGGAGCTGGCGCCAACGTCCTGACTTTC. It codes for CASVRQGAGANVLTF.

The V and J genes are TRBV5-4 and TRBJ2-5, with D maybe TRBD2 (7 bases). In germline, CDR1 is SGHNT, CDR2 YYREEE (reference sequence). CDR3 length: 16 amino acids. Trimming pared 0 bases from V and 4 bases from J, leaving 16 bases between. This CDR3 reads CASSLDGGAWGETQYF. The CDR3, as DNA: TGTGCCAGCAGCTTGGATGGGGGGGCATGGGGAGAGACCCAGTACTTC.

This clonotype was observed at least ten times. J is TRBJ1-5 and V is TRBV12-3 or TRBV12-4, with D possibly being TRBD1 (6 bases). This CDR3 has 12 residues. V shed 5 bases and J shed 6 bases, with 8 bases lying between them. CDR3 sequence: CASSRGGQPQHF. The DNA of the CDR3 is TGTGCCAGCAGTCGAGGGGGTCAGCCCCAGCATTTT.

This clonotype came up many times. The chain couples TRBV3-1 to TRBJ2-1; D is undetermined. The V gene's germline CDR1 is LGHDT and CDR2 YNNKEL (reference sequence). V lost 4 bases to trimming and J lost 6 bases, with 10 bases between them. There are 13 residues in the CDR3. CDR3 DNA: TGTGCCAGCAGCCCTACATCCCTCAATGAGCAGTTCTTC. This translates into CASSPTSLNEQFF.

The chain links TRBV20-1 to TRBJ1-1, with TRBD1 identical over 11 bases. There are 17 residues in the CDR3. With 6 bases clipped from V and 3 bases from J, the junction kept 15 bases outside the gene matches. The V gene's germline CDR1 is DFQATT and CDR2 SNEGSKA (reference sequence). The CDR3, as DNA: TGCAGTGCCCGGAGGACGGACAGGGGGCTGTGGGACACTGAAGCTTTCTTT. It is translated as CSARRTDRGLWDTEAFF.

The table lists this clonotype with a few counts. V and J are TRBV12-3 or TRBV12-4 and TRBJ1-4; no firm D call. CDR3 length: 14 amino acids. V was trimmed by 1 base and J by 7 bases, leaving 10 bases between them. This CDR3 reads CASSLDWEGEKLFF. The CDR3 nucleotides read TGTGCCAGCAGTTTAGACTGGGAGGGTGAAAAACTGTTTTTT.

This clonotype was seen ten or more times. This rearrangement joins TRBV28 to TRBJ1-6, with D perhaps matching TRBD1 (5 bases). The CDR3 runs 15 residues. Germline-derived CDR1 and CDR2 are MDHEN and SYDVKM. The V end was cut by 2 bases, the J end by 11 bases, with 16 bases between. The CDR3 region has the DNA TGTGCCAGCAGTTTAAGTTTCCAGGGAGTAACACCCCTCCACTTT. Amino acids: CASSLSFQGVTPLHF.

V gene TRBV28 combines with J gene TRBJ2-2; TRBD2 agrees at 10 bases. In germline, CDR1 is MDHEN, CDR2 SYDVKM. The junction had 3 bases not matched to a gene; V was cut back by 2 bases and J by 6 bases. This CDR3 spans 15 amino acids. The CDR3 region is CASSLTSGKAGELFF. The CDR3 DNA is TGTGCCAGCAGTTTAACTAGCGGGAAGGCCGGGGAGCTGTTTTTT.